This paragraph covers one T cell receptor (beta chain) sequence. The V end was cut by 2 bases, the J end by 0 bases, with 11 bases between. The length of the CDR3 is 15 residues. The germline V gene encodes CDR1 SGHDT and CDR2 YYEEEE. The data stem from a study of PD-1 blockade in classical Hodgkin lymphoma. Every patient was affected by relapse after autologous stem cell transplantation, while exposure to brentuximab vedotin was not uniform. From thawed PBMCs, CD8+ T cells were isolated by magnetic negative selection. Generated by immunoSEQ multiplex PCR, the TCRdb table keeps only in-frame clones and is missing some. The repertoire holds more than 9,500 clones, with roughly 84% as singletons.

The genes are TRBV5-6 and TRBJ2-5; D call uncertain. This specimen was CD8+ T cells from blood, taken at baseline. The sequence came from a human donor with classical Hodgkin lymphoma. The CDR3 here is CASSFGSWYQETQYF. The DNA of the CDR3 is TGTGCCAGCAGCTTCGGGTCTTGGTACCAAGAGACCCAGTACTTC.